This T cell receptor beta chain is from a study of regulatory T cells in long-lasting Graves disease. Relying on iRepertoire HTBI primers and Arm-PCR of CDR3 regions, the team built TCR beta libraries. MiXCR was run by TCRdb on the multiplex PCR reads, yielding one entry per CDR3 protein. The sample has roughly 250,000 distinct CDR3 sequences, around a sixth seen once. The time point here: newly diagnosed GD, antithyroid drugs for less than 3 months. After RNA was extracted from PBMCs, the TCR library was made from it. Trimming removed 6 bases at V and 7 bases at J, with 19 bases between. The germline V gene has CDR1 DFQATT and CDR2 SNEGSKA (reference sequence). The CDR3 consists of 14 residues. The same sample was also used in a study of T cells in Graves' hyperthyroidism and ophthalmopathy.

The chain links TRBV20-1 to TRBJ1-5; D perhaps matches TRBD1 (5 bases). This sequence originates from a woman aged 25 to 39 with Graves disease. The starting material was peripheral blood mononuclear cells (PBMCs), obtained at new diagnosis, from a patient treated with antithyroid drugs. The CDR3: CSAKTGGQGQPQHF. The CDR3 DNA follows: TGCAGTGCCAAGACCGGCGGGCAGGGACAGCCCCAGCATTTT.